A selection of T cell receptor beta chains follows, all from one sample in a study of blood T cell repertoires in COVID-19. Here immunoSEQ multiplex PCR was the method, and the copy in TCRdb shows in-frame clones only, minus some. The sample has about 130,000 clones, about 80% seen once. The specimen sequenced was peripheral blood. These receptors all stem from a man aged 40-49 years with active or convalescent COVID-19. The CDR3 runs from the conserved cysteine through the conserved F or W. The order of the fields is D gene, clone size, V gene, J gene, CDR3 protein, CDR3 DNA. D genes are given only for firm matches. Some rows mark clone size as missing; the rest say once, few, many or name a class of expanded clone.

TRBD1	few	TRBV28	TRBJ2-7	CASSLGQGGYEQYF	TGTGCCAGCAGTTTGGGACAGGGTGGCTACGAGCAGTACTTC
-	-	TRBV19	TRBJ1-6	CASSRGLDSPLHF	TGTGCCAGTAGTAGAGGCCTGGATTCACCCCTCCACTTT
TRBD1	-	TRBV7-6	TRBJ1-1	CASRPRQGLGKGTEAFF	TGTGCCAGCAGACCCCGACAGGGGCTTGGGAAGGGCACTGAAGCTTTCTTT
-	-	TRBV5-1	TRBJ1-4	CASSLVFDPAGEKLFF	TGCGCCAGCAGCTTGGTTTTTGACCCGGCGGGTGAAAAACTGTTTTTT
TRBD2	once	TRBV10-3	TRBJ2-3	CAISEGASGFTDTQYF	TGTGCCATCAGTGAAGGGGCTAGCGGGTTCACAGATACGCAGTATTTT
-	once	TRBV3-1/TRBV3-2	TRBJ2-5	CASSQRGGEETQYF	TGTGCCAGCAGCCAAAGGGGGGGTGAAGAGACCCAGTACTTC
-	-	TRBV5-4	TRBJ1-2	CASSEADRAGANYGYTF	TGTGCCAGCAGTGAAGCGGACAGAGCGGGGGCTAACTATGGCTACACCTTC
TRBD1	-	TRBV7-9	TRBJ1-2	CASSKDRVGYGYTF	TGTGCCAGCAGCAAGGACAGGGTTGGCTATGGCTACACCTTC
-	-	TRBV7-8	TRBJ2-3	CASSLRQGIDTQYF	TGTGCCAGCAGCTTAAGGCAGGGGATAGATACGCAGTATTTT
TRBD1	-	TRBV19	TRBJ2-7	CASSIDTGGGYEQYF	TGTGCCAGTAGTATAGACACAGGGGGAGGCTACGAGCAGTACTTC
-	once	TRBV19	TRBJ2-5	CASSSRGPETQYF	TGTGCCAGTAGTTCCAGGGGACCAGAGACCCAGTACTTC
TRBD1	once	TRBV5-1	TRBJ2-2	CASSFGPTGTTGELFF	TGCGCCAGCAGCTTTGGGCCGACAGGGACGACCGGGGAGCTGTTTTTT
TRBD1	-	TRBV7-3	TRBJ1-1	CASSSTGANTEAFF	TGTGCCAGCAGCTCGACAGGGGCGAACACTGAAGCTTTCTTT
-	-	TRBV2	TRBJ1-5	CASRGGQKSNQPQHF	TGTGCCAGCAGGGGTGGACAGAAGAGCAATCAGCCCCAGCATTTT
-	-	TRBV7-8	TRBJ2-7	CASSFQISTYEQYF	TGTGCCAGCAGCTTTCAGATTTCGACCTACGAGCAGTACTTC
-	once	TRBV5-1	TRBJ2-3	CASTRREADTQYF	TGCGCCAGCACCCGAAGGGAGGCAGATACGCAGTATTTT
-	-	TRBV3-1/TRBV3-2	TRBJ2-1	CASSQRPQGRVGEQFF	TGTGCCAGCAGCCAGAGGCCCCAGGGCCGGGTCGGGGAGCAGTTCTTC
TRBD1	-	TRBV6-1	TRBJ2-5	CASSAGTVWSQETQYF	TGTGCCAGCAGTGCTGGGACAGTATGGTCCCAAGAGACCCAGTACTTC
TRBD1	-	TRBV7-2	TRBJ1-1	CASSDRGAEAFF	TGTGCCAGCAGCGACAGGGGGGCTGAAGCTTTCTTT
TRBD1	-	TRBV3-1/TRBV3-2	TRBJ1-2	CASSPGQGIGYTF	TGTGCCAGCAGCCCGGGACAGGGGATCGGCTACACCTTC
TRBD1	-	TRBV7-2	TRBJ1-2	CASSQGQGPRGYTF	TGTGCCAGCAGCCAAGGACAGGGCCCGCGGGGCTACACCTTC
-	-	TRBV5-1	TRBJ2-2	CASRPGTDTGELFF	TGCGCCAGCAGACCAGGTACGGACACCGGGGAGCTGTTTTTT
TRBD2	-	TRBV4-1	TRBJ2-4	CASSQVGEGAKNIQYF	TGCGCCAGCAGCCAAGTCGGGGAGGGGGCCAAAAACATTCAGTACTTC
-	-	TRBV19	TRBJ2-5	CASALDKTRETQYF	TGTGCCAGTGCTCTGGACAAGACGAGGGAGACCCAGTACTTC
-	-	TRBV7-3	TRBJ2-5	CASSSRGETQYF	TGTGCCAGCAGCAGCCGGGGAGAGACCCAGTACTTC
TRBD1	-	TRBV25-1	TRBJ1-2	CASSLPDRDGYGYTF	TGTGCCAGCAGTCTCCCGGACAGGGACGGCTATGGCTACACCTTC
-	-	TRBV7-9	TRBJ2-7	CASSITGLYEQYF	TGTGCCAGCAGCATTACAGGGCTCTACGAGCAGTACTTC